This T cell receptor beta chain comes out of a study of OX40 agonist ivuxolimab in advanced cancers. Study results and caveats: At 0.1-3.0 mg/kg, partial responders had clonal expansion among the lowest observed.

The CDR3 covers 16 residues. Trimming stripped 2 bases from V and 0 bases from J, with 12 bases between. Germline CDR1 and CDR2: SGHRS and YFSETQ. A remark on this clone: Its antigen is undetermined.

Some clones are missing from TCRdb's copy, which holds only in-frame ones; the method was immunoSEQ multiplex PCR. The repertoire includes about 70,000 clones, 86% of them detected once, and approximately 3% sits in the top ten. The sample here was CD4+ or CD8+ T cells sorted from blood, taken in a trial of the OX40 agonist ivuxolimab. The chain links TRBV5-1 to TRBJ2-1; D may be TRBD1 (6 bases). The sequence was obtained from an adult with an advanced solid tumor such as melanoma, head and neck, liver or kidney cancer. CDR3 residues: CASSLSGQSSYNEQFF. The CDR3 bases are TGCGCCAGCAGCTTATCAGGACAGAGCTCCTACAATGAGCAGTTCTTC.